Ten or more counts support the clone carrying this T cell receptor beta chain. What it binds is unknown. The sample originates from a study of CD8 T cells in ankylosing spondylitis. Overall study findings and caveats: Significantly higher representation of disease-linked clones was reported for matched ankylosing spondylitis synovial fluid. Seemingly characteristic of ankylosing spondylitis blood was a TCR beta motif consisting of about 8 highly homologous variants. Clones linked with disease were CD8+ and fairly uncommon in the peripheral blood.

Germline assignment: CDR1 DFQATT and CDR2 SNEGSKA (reference sequence). The CDR3 totals 16 residues. Trimming stripped 0 bases from V and 1 base from J, with 14 bases between. Scientists made TCR beta libraries using quantitative 5'-RACE with molecular barcodes. TCRdb re-analysed the 5' RACE reads in MiXCR, keeping a single row per CDR3 protein. The sample contains 670,000 or so distinct CDR3 sequences, roughly 19% of which appear only once. Sequencing used blood, either unsorted or a sorted T cell fraction (not recorded which). The chain uses TRBV20-1 and TRBJ2-3, with a possible D match to TRBD2 (6 bases). The sequence derives from a male donor with ankylosing spondylitis. The CDR3 DNA is TGCAGTGCTAGAGATGGGACTGGGCTCGGCACAGATACGCAGTATTTT. Translation: CSARDGTGLGTDTQYF.